Listed here is a single T cell receptor (beta chain). Per the study methods: Amplifying reference gene primers gave estimates of nucleated cell counts. Generated by immunoSEQ multiplex PCR, the TCRdb table keeps only in-frame clones and is missing some. V, J and clone size are taken as reported in that table, and D and trimming were inferred from the DNA itself. This sample has 95,000 to 150,000 clones; around three quarters occur once, and the top ten carry 37%. This sample was taken from a study of blood T cell repertoires in COVID-19. Looking at the study overall: T cells, B-cell-depleted T cells, or PBMCs supplied cDNA or gDNA.

The CDR3 has 15 amino acids. Germline assignment: CDR1 SEHNR and CDR2 FQNEAQ (reference sequence). The V and J ends lost 5 bases and 4 bases respectively, with 15 bases between them. The V gene is TRBV7-9, the J gene TRBJ1-5; D perhaps matches TRBD1 (5 bases). This sequence originates from a middle-aged man with active or convalescent COVID-19. Specimen: peripheral blood. The CDR3 loop reads CASSPGDLRNQPQHF. CDR3 DNA sequence: TGTGCCAGCAGCCCGGGGGACCTCAGGAATCAGCCCCAGCATTTT.